The present entry profiles one T cell receptor (beta chain) with its context. TCRdb's copy holds only in-frame clones and misses some; the assay was immunoSEQ multiplex PCR. The table has 250,000 to 350,000 clones, around four fifths seen once; the top ten hold around 4%. This specimen belongs to a study of blood T cell repertoires in COVID-19. The CDR3 has 15 amino acids. Germline V CDR1 and CDR2: MNHNS, SASEGT. V shed 1 base and J 7 bases; nucleotides not matched to a gene: 6. J is TRBJ1-1 and V is TRBV6-1, with 10 bases identical to TRBD1. This TCR derives from a woman aged 45-60 years with active or convalescent COVID-19. Sequencing was carried out using peripheral blood. In DNA form, the CDR3 reads TGTGCCAGCAGTGAAGAAGGGACAGGGGTCATTGAAGCTTTCTTT. It is translated as CASSEEGTGVIEAFF.